This T cell receptor (beta chain) was recovered during a study of blood T cell repertoires in COVID-19. Assay: immunoSEQ multiplex PCR; the TCRdb copy retains only in-frame clones and omits some. The repertoire has roughly 320,000 clones, approximately 84% of them found once; the top ten carry roughly 4.5%. With V trimmed by 1 base and J by 1 base, 2 bases remained unmatched. The germline V gene has CDR1 SGHKS and CDR2 YYEKEE (reference sequence). This CDR3 spans 14 amino acids. The material sequenced was PBMCs or T cells enriched from blood (not recorded which). This TCR derives from a man in his thirties or forties who had recovered from COVID-19. The chain combines TRBV5-5 with TRBJ2-7; 7 bases agree with TRBD1. The CDR3 DNA follows: TGTGCCAGCAGCTTGAGGGGGCAGTCCTACGAGCAGTACTTC. This encodes CASSLRGQSYEQYF.